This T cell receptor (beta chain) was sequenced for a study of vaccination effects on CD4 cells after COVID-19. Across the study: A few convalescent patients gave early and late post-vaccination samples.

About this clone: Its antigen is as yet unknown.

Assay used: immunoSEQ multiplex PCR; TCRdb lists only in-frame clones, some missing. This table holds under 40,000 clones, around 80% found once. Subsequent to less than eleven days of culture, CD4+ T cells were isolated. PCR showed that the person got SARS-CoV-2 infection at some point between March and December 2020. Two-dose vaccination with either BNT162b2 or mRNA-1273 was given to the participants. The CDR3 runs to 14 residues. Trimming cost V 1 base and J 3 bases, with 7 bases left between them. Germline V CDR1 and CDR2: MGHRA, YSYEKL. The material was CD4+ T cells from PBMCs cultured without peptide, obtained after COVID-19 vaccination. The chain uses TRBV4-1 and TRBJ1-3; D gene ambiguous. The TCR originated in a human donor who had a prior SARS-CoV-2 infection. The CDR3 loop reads CASSQAANGNTIYF. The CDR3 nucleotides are TGCGCCAGCAGCCAAGCCGCTAATGGAAACACCATATATTTT.